A single sample gave rise to the 15 T cell receptor beta chains below, sequenced in a study of T cells after yellow fever vaccination. A single record per CDR3 protein comes from TCRdb applying MiXCR to the 5' RACE reads. The table shows about 69,000 distinct CDR3 sequences, with under 6.5% occurring only once. The specimen comprised CD4+ T cells sorted from PBMCs, sampled around 15 days after the first yellow fever vaccination. The receptor source for this set is a man younger than 35 who received the YFV17D yellow fever vaccine.

This clonotype was seen a few times. The rearrangement links TRBV6-2 or TRBV6-3 to TRBJ2-7; D possibly matches TRBD1 or TRBD2 (5 bases each). The CDR3 is 14 residues long. The ends were cut back, 5 bases at V and 7 bases at J, with 18 bases in the middle. Germline V gene lookup returns CDR1 MNHEY and CDR2 SVGEGT. The CDR3, as DNA: TGTGCCAGCAGTGTGAGGGGTCCCGTTGGAGAGCAGTACGTC. Translation: CASSVRGPVGEQYV.

Of note for this clonotype: A read error may explain this, as a much larger clone is one base away. CDR3 amino acids: CASIPAGIMNTEAFF. CDR3 in DNA: TGCGCCAGCATCCCGGCCGGGATTATGAACACTGAAGCTTTCTTT. The genes are TRBV5-1 and TRBJ1-1, with unresolved D. V dropped 6 bases and J dropped 0 bases, with 15 bases sitting between them. The CDR3 sequence is 15 residues long. CDR1 and CDR2 (germline): SGHRS, YFSETQ.

Many counts were recorded for this clonotype. J is TRBJ2-7 and V is TRBV3-1; 8 bases line up with TRBD1. V gave up 3 bases and J gave up 6 bases; unmatched junction bases: 1. The germline gives CDR1 LGHDT, CDR2 YNNKEL (reference sequence). This CDR3 is built from 12 residues. The CDR3 DNA follows: TGTGCCAGCAGCCACGGGACAGGCGAGCAGTACTTC. It codes for CASSHGTGEQYF.

This clonotype was seen ten or more times. The chain combines TRBV5-6 with TRBJ2-5, with D tentatively TRBD1 or TRBD2 (5 bases each). The CDR3 spans 16 residues. Germline CDR1 reads SGHDT; CDR2 reads YYEEEE. Trimming cost V 7 bases and J 5 bases, with 24 bases left between them. This CDR3 reads CASSRFGAHLMETQYF. The CDR3 DNA reads as TGTGCCAGCTCTAGATTCGGGGCTCACCTGATGGAGACCCAGTACTTC.

This sequence joins TRBV6-2 or TRBV6-3 and TRBJ1-6; tentative D call: TRBD1 (5 bases). The CDR3 is 15 amino acids. CDR1 is MNHEY and CDR2 is SVGEGT in the germline V gene. The ends were cut back, 2 bases at V and 8 bases at J, with 13 bases in the middle. The CDR3 DNA reads as TGTGCCAGCAGTTACGGGGGGACGCTGGATTCACCCCTCCACTTT. This sequence encodes CASSYGGTLDSPLHF.

In its sample, this clonotype was seen many times. The V and J genes are TRBV7-6 and TRBJ1-3; D remains ambiguous. The length of the CDR3 is 15 residues. Trimming removed 1 base from V and 1 base from J, with 8 bases in between. Germline-derived CDR1 and CDR2 are SGHVS and FNYEAQ. The CDR3 spells CASSLDWVSGNTIYF. The DNA for the CDR3 is TGTGCCAGCAGCTTAGATTGGGTATCTGGAAACACCATATATTTT.

This clonotype was seen ten or more times. The chain recombines TRBV3-1 with TRBJ2-3, with TRBD1 identical over 9 bases. CDR1 LGHDT and CDR2 YNNKEL come from the germline V gene (reference sequence). This CDR3 has 16 amino acids. Germline trimming cut 5 bases from V and 4 bases from J; bases unmatched to any gene: 10. The CDR3 sequence: CASSTRDRDVADTQYF. The CDR3 bases are TGTGCCAGCAGCACCCGGGACAGGGATGTTGCAGATACGCAGTATTTT.

Sample share makes this clonotype medium-sized. CDR3 sequence: CASSSYSVKPEAFF. CDR3 nucleotides: TGTGCCAGCAGCTCCTACAGCGTAAAACCTGAAGCTTTCTTT. This chain links TRBV7-8 with TRBJ1-1; the D is unclear. V lost 4 bases, J lost 6 bases, and 15 bases lay in between. The CDR3 extends over 14 amino acids. The germline V gene has CDR1 SGHVS and CDR2 FQNEAQ.

This clonotype was recorded many times. The chain couples TRBV5-1 to TRBJ1-3; maybe TRBD1 (5 bases). Trimming removed 4 bases at V and 0 bases at J, with 11 bases between. This CDR3 comprises 15 residues. Per the germline V gene, CDR1 is SGHRS and CDR2 is YFSETQ. The CDR3 reads CASSTGRSSGNTIYF. CDR3 DNA: TGCGCCAGCAGCACGGGACGGTCCTCTGGAAACACCATATATTTT.

This clonotype was recorded at least ten times. The chain is built from TRBV7-2 and TRBJ1-4; 7 nucleotides align to TRBD1. The CDR3 has 16 amino acids. With V trimmed by 5 bases and J by 9 bases, 15 bases remained unmatched. The germline V gene encodes CDR1 SGHTA and CDR2 FQGNSA. Written as DNA, the CDR3 is TGTGCCAGCAGCCTAAGAAGGACAGGCCCAGCTCAAAAACTGTTTTTT. Amino acid sequence: CASSLRRTGPAQKLFF.

There are many counts of this clonotype. The chain uses TRBV5-1 and TRBJ1-2; the D is unclear. Trimming removed 0 bases at V and 3 bases at J, with 15 bases between. The CDR3 is made up of 16 amino acids. Germline values: CDR1 SGHRS, CDR2 YFSETQ. The CDR3 loop reads CASSLVPGTLHYGYTF. DNA for the CDR3: TGCGCCAGCAGCTTGGTTCCAGGTACATTGCACTATGGCTACACCTTC.

This clonotype was seen ten or more times. The V gene is TRBV7-2, the J gene TRBJ1-3, with TRBD1 matching over 8 bases. The CDR3 covers 15 residues. The V segment lost 3 bases and the J segment 3 bases; nucleotides outside the gene matches: 4. The V gene's germline CDR1 is SGHTA and CDR2 FQGNSA. CDR3 nucleotide sequence: TGTGCCAGCAGCTTGGGCAGGGGGCTTGGAAACACCATATATTTT. Encoded protein: CASSLGRGLGNTIYF.

V gene TRBV12-3 or TRBV12-4 combines with J gene TRBJ2-2; TRBD2 agrees at 8 bases. V lost 7 bases to trimming and J lost 6 bases; unmatched junction nucleotides: 10. The CDR3 sequence is 15 residues long. DNA for the CDR3: TGTGCCAGCACCTTGGACGGGGGGGCCGCCGGGGAGCTGTTTTTT. Amino acids: CASTLDGGAAGELFF.

This clonotype was detected ten times or more. The rearrangement uses TRBV7-8 and TRBJ2-3; no reliable D call. CDR3 size: 14 residues. Trimming stripped 5 bases from V and 1 base from J, with 10 bases between. CDR1 is SGHVS, CDR2 FQNEAQ, per germline. CDR3 residues: CASSATHGTDTQYF. The CDR3 DNA reads as TGTGCCAGCAGCGCGACACACGGCACAGATACGCAGTATTTT.

The table lists this clonotype with many counts. The chain uses TRBV5-6 and TRBJ1-5, with no clear D. There are 16 residues in the CDR3. The V gene's germline CDR1 is SGHDT and CDR2 YYEEEE. The V and J ends lost 5 bases and 0 bases respectively, with 15 bases between them. For the CDR3, the DNA is TGTGCCAGCAGTCGGCAGGTAGCCAGTAGCAATCAGCCCCAGCATTTT. It yields the protein CASSRQVASSNQPQHF.